The TCR beta chain under discussion was sequenced for a study of shared clonotypes between healthy human individuals (dated by TCRdb to 2020 to 2022). Regarding the study in general: The cohort comprised a couple of women and three men aged 18 to 49 years. Blood TCR repertoires of roughly five healthy adults were deeply sequenced to estimate repertoire size and the extent of clonotype sharing between individuals. For each donor, three plates each were used for CD4 naive and CD4 memory, two plates were used for CD8 naive, and one plate was used for CD8 memory. Per donor, leukapheresis produced somewhere between about 0.94 and 9 billion PBMCs. To increase sequencing depth and limit assay-specific biases, different laboratories used diverse techniques to prepare libraries and sequence TCR repertoires. Here is what the overall study found, with its caveats: Based on pairwise subsampling, the degree of clonotype sharing among donors was expected to be affected by sequencing depth. Because the study included only a small number of donors, the genetic and exposure-history diversity represented was limited. Clonotypes shared by all four sorted-subset donors showed higher generation probabilities than non-shared clonotypes. Only blood was sampled, and tissue TCR repertoires likely differ from those in blood. Larger estimated clonotype richness was generally found for naive subsets than for memory subsets. Even with the large sequencing depth, rarefaction of the sorted-subset datasets indicated that sequencing was incomplete. When several donors were compared, the shared fraction of clonotypes was about 5% for naive CD4, 3.5% to 4% for naive CD8, roughly 2.5% for memory CD4, and 0.35% to 0.4% for memory CD8.

With regard to this clone: Its antigen target is currently unknown. Base qualities are not at hand, and no much larger clone is one base apart.

Using the deep immunoSEQ assay, multiplex PCR amplified TCR CDR3 regions from genomic DNA. Genomic DNA extracted from each cell subset was distributed evenly over all wells of several immunoSEQ 96-well plates, and each plate served as one replicate. Each replicate PCR for sorted subsets received around 200 ng genomic DNA, equal to tens of thousands of T cell genomes. The purified libraries were quantified using a Qubit 3.0 fluorometer, sized with a Bioanalyzer 2100, and then quantified again using the KAPA Library Quantification kit. Every immunoSEQ 96-well plate was sequenced on a dedicated single-read 150-cycle Illumina NextSeq 550 flow cell. As for the original processing: Because only junctional sequences without quality scores were contained in the immunoSEQ output, filtering matching that applied to full-length reads could not be performed. To assign V/J genes and CDR3, sequences were annotated against IMGT germline references using PyIR, a Python wrapper for IgBLAST v1.9. Reads with weak V/J assignments (E-value above 1e-6), missing CDR3, stop codons, out-of-frame junctions, or ambiguous translated residues were removed. V3J clonotypes were defined by identical inferred V gene, J gene, and CDR3 amino acid sequence. The percentage overlap between two repertoires was calculated by dividing the number of shared unique clonotypes by the size of the smaller repertoire. Repertoire richness was assessed with RTK rarefaction, the Chao1 estimator, and Recon v2.1 estimates of unobserved clonotypes. Generation probabilities for all TCRbeta clonotypes obtained by the gDNA method from several donors were computed using OLGA. The table comes from immuneACCESS by way of TCRdb, which keeps in-frame sequences with V and J called. Part of the clones is missing from these tables; in studies checked, under half for an unresolved V gene and the rest for unknown reasons. V, J and clone size were drawn from that table, and D and trimming were deduced from the DNA. The sample table contains more than 2 million clones; only one count was recorded for 85% to 95% of them. The ten largest make up more than 0.1% of the sample.

Donors were healthy HIV-negative adults with no recently reported acute infections or vaccinations. Every donor was a Caucasian adult living in Nashville, Tennessee, USA. CD4+ T cells were enriched by magnetic negative selection; naive cells were then positively selected on CD45RA, and the negative fraction formed the memory subset. Blood was obtained by leukapheresis, after which PBMCs were separated by Ficoll-Histopaque density gradient centrifugation and cryopreserved in liquid nitrogen vapor phase. Purity and quantity of every magnetically sorted T cell population were checked by analytical flow cytometry. Genomic DNA was isolated from every sorted fraction and measured by UV absorbance on a Nanodrop 2000c. CDR3 length: 15 amino acids, cysteine to phenylalanine. The kept DNA is CDR3 alone, 45 bases in frame from the first base. CDR1 and CDR2, looked up from the germline V gene (reference sequence), are MNHNY and SVGAGI. V is cut by 6 bases and J by 4 bases, and the space between the germline ends is 18 bases.

The sample consisted of naive CD4+ T cells sorted from blood. According to the study, the label for this sample's cell subset or site signals: CD45RA+ positively selected. The chain uses TRBV6-6 and TRBJ1-1; TRBD1 is a weak D gene call, 5 bases matching. This receptor was identified in a man between 18 and 35 years old in good health. At the DNA level, the sequence is TGTGCCAGCAGCCCCGCCGACCTCGGGGGCACTGAAGCTTTCTTT. The translation is CASSPADLGGTEAFF.